The clone carrying this T cell receptor beta chain was counted a single time. V shed 4 bases and J shed 0 bases, with 14 bases lying between them. Germline lookup yields CDR1 SGDLS and CDR2 YYNGEE. CDR3 length: 16 residues. In the authors' workflow: Amplified reference gene primers provided the basis for estimating nucleated cell counts. Here immunoSEQ multiplex PCR was the method, and the copy in TCRdb shows in-frame clones only, minus some. V and J calls and clone size follow that table, whereas D and trimming were derived from the DNA. Of 100,000 to 150,000 clones in the sample, about 86% are singletons; the top ten hold roughly 2.3%. The data stem from a study of blood T cell repertoires in COVID-19. Study background: Researchers got acute and convalescent COVID-19 samples from the United States, Italy and Spain. From T cells, B-cell-depleted T cells, or PBMCs came the material, which was cDNA or gDNA.

Sequencing was done on a sample of PBMCs or T cells enriched from blood (not recorded which). This TCR was recovered from a man aged 35 to 55 with acute COVID-19. The V gene is TRBV9, the J gene TRBJ2-1, with D perhaps matching TRBD2 (7 bases). The CDR3 sequence is CASSFRGGLSYNEQFF. In DNA, the CDR3 is TGTGCCAGCAGCTTCCGCGGGGGCCTCTCCTACAATGAGCAGTTCTTC.